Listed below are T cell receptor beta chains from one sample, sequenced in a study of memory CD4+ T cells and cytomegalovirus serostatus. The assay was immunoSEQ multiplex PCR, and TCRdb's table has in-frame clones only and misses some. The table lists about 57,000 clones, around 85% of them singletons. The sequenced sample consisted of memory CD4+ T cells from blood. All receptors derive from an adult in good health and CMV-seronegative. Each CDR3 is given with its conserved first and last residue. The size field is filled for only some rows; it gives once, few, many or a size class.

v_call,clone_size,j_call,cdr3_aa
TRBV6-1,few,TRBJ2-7,CASSAGFTYEQYF
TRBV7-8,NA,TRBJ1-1,CASSPTGARMNTEAFF
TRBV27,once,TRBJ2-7,CASSLGPAYEQYF
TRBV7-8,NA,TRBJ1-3,CASSLGETLGNTIYF
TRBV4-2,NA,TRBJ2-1,CASSPLGEHDEQFF
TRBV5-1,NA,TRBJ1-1,CASATSLNTEAFF
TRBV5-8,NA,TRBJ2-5,CASSVGPEKTQYF
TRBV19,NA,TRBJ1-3,CASTQENGNTIYF
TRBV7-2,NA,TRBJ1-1,CASGRGNTEAFF
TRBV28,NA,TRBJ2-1,CASSFDQALRSYNGEQFF
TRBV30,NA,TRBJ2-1,CAWSVRNEQFF
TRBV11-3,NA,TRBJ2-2,CASSTHRGNTGELFF
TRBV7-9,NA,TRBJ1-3,CAIEGASSGNTIYF
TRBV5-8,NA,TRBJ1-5,CASSLYRGADQPQHF
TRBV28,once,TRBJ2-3,CASSTTNRGTDTQYF
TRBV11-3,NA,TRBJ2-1,CASSLHPPTSGGSYNEQFF
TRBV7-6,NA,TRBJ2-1,CASSLVAGAGNEQFF
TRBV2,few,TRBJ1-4,CASRGTPATNEKLFF
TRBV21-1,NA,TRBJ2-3,CASSPSMAGTGLKVGDTQYF
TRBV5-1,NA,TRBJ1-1,CASSATQGRTEAFF
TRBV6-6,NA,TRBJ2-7,CASSYSPSGRNEQYF
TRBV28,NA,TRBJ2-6,CASSDRGGWASGANVLTF
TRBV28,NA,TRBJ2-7,CASRTQHEQYF
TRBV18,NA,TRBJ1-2,CASSPPQRDGYTF
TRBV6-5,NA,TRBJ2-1,CASSTGRRNEQFF
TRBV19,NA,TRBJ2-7,CASSIDFTSARSYEQYF
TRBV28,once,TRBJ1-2,CASSLWHTVTNYGYTF
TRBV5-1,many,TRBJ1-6,CASSLGDPTHSPLHF
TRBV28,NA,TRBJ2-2,CASIWGEGRRPNTGELFF
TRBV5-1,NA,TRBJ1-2,CASSLVGEGNYGYTF
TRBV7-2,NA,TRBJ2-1,CASRRTSGGNNEQFF
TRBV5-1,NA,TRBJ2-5,CATTMGGVKETQYF
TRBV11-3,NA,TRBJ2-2,CASSLGTGANTGELFF
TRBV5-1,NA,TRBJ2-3,CASSSSSLTDTQYF
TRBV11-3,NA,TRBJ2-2,CASSRPTGELFF
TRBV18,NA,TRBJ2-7,CASSPLLASEQYF